A single T cell receptor (beta chain) is shown here with its context. What it recognizes is unknown. The time point here: after dendritic cell vaccination, including at tumor progression/relapse. The entry originates in a study of glioma-infiltrating T cells after dendritic cell vaccination. Study summary: Patients received autologous tumor lysate-pulsed dendritic cell vaccination between about 2002 and 2012. Monocyte-derived dendritic cells, cultured approximately 7 days with IL-4 and GM-CSF, were pulsed with autologous tumor lysate.

Study-wide results and limits: Longer survival after dendritic cell vaccination followed higher pretreatment TIL content.

The PCR used 60 V beta and 13 J beta primers. Sequenced by immunoSEQ multiplex PCR; TCRdb stores in-frame clones only, minus some. The sample consists of 55,000 to 75,000 clones, approximately 80% of them appearing once. Germline CDR1 is MNHNY and CDR2 is SVGAGI (reference sequence). The CDR3 consists of 15 residues. Between the trimmed V and J ends, which lost 0 bases and 10 bases, there was a span of 13 bases. This sample comprised blood, obtained after dendritic cell vaccination. The receptor was isolated from a human donor with glioblastoma. The chain combines TRBV6-6 with TRBJ1-6, with a tentative D call TRBD1 (6 bases). The CDR3 DNA is TGTGCCAGCAGTTACTCACCAGGGGCTGGATCACCCCTCCACTTT. Translation gives CASSYSPGAGSPLHF.